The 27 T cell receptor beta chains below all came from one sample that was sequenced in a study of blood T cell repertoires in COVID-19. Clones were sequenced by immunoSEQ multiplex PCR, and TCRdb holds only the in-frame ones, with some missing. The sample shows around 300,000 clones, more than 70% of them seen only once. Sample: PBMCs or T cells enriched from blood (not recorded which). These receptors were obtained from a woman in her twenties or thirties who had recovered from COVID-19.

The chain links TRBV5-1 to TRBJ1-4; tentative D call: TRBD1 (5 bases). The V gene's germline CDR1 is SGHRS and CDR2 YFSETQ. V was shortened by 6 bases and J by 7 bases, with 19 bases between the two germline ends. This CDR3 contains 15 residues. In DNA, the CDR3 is TGCGCCAGCACCCCGGACACGCCAGTCGGTGAAAAACTGTTTTTT. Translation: CASTPDTPVGEKLFF.

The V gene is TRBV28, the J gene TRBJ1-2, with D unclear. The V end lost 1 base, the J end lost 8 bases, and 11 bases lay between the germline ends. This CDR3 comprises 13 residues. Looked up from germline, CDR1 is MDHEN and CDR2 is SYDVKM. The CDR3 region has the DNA TGTGCCAGCAGTTTATCCTCACATCAGGGCTACACCTTC. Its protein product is CASSLSSHQGYTF.

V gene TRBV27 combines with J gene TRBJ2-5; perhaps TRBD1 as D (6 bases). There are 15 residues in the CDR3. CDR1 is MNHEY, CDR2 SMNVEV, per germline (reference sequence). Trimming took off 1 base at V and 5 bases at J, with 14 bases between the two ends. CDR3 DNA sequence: TGTGCCAGCAGTTTATTTTCAGGGGTGCAGGAGACCCAGTACTTC. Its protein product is CASSLFSGVQETQYF.

The CDR3 DNA reads TGTGCCAGCAGTTTCCCCGCAGTTCTAGCGGGGGGGCTGCAGTATTTT. This gives the protein CASSFPAVLAGGLQYF. The chain is built from TRBV28 and TRBJ2-3; 12 nucleotides line up with TRBD2. Trimming took 3 bases from V and 11 from J; bases not matched to a gene: 12. Germline lookup yields CDR1 MDHEN and CDR2 SYDVKM. The CDR3 has 16 amino acids.

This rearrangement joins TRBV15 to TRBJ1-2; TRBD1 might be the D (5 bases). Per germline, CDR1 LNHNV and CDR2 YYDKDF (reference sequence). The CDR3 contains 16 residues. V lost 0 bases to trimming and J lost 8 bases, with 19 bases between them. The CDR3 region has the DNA TGTGCCACCAGCAGAGATTTCTCACAGGTTTCGAAAGGCTACACCTTC. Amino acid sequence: CATSRDFSQVSKGYTF.

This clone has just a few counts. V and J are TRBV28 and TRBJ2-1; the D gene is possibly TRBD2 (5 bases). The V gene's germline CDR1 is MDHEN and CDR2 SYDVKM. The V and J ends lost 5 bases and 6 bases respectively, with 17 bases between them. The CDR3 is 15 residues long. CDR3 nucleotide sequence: TGTGCCAGCAGTAAACGGGAATACGAAGTCAATGAGCAGTTCTTC. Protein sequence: CASSKREYEVNEQFF.

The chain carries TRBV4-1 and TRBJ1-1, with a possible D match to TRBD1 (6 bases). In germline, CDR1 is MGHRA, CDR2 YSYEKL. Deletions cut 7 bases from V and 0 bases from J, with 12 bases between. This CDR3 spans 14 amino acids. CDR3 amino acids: CASIRTVMNTEAFF. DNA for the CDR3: TGCGCCAGCATCCGGACAGTAATGAACACTGAAGCTTTCTTT.

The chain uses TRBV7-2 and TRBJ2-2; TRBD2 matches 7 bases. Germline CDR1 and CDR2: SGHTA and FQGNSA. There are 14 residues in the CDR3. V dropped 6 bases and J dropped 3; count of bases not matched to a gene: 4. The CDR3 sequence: CASRGRGDTGELFF. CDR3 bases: TGTGCCAGCAGGGGGAGGGGAGACACCGGGGAGCTGTTTTTT.

In DNA form, the CDR3 reads TGTGCCAGCAGCTTAGAAGCAGGGATAGGTCACGAGCAGTACTTC. The encoded protein is CASSLEAGIGHEQYF. The chain couples TRBV11-2 to TRBJ2-7; D may be TRBD1 (5 bases). The CDR3 sequence is 15 residues long. V lost 0 bases to trimming and J lost 5 bases, with 14 bases between them. Looked up from germline, CDR1 is SGHAT and CDR2 is FQNNGV.

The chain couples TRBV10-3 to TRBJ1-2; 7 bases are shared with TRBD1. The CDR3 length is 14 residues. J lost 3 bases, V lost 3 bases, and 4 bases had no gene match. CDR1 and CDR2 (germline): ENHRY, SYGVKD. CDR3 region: CAISDLGTDYGYTF. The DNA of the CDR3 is TGTGCCATCAGTGATCTTGGGACAGACTATGGCTACACCTTC.

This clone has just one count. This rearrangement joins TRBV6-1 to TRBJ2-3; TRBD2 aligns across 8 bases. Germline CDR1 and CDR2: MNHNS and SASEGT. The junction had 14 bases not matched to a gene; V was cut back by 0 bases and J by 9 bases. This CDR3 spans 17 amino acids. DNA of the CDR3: TGTGCCAGCAGTGAAGCGATAGGCGGGGGGAAAAAGGAAACGCAGTATTTT. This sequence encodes CASSEAIGGGKKETQYF.

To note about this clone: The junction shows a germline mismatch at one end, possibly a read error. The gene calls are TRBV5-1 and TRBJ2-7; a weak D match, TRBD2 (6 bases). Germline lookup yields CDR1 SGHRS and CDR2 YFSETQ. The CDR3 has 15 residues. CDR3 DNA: TGCGCCAGCAGCTTGGTCCCGGGACTCTCCAACGAGCAGTACTTC. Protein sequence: CASSLVPGLSNEQYF. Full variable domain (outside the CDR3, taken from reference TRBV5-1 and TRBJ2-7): KAGVTQTPRYLIKTRGQQVTLSCSPISGHRSVSWYQQTPGQGLQFLFEYFSETQRNKGNFPGRFSGRQFSNSRSEMNVSTLELGDSALYLCASSLVPGLSNEQYFGPGTRLTVT.

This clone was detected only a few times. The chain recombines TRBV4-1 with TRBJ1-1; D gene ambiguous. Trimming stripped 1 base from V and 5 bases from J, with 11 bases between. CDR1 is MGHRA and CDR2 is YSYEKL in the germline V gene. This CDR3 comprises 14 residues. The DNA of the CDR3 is TGCGCCAGCAGCCAAGTATCGGGCGGGACTGAAGCTTTCTTT. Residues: CASSQVSGGTEAFF.

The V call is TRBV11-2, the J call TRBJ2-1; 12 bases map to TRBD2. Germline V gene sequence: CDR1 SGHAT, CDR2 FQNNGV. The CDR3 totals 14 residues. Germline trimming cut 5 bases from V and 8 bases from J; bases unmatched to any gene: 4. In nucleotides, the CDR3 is TGTGCCAGCAGCGCCAGGACTAGCGGGGATGAGCAGTTCTTC. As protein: CASSARTSGDEQFF.

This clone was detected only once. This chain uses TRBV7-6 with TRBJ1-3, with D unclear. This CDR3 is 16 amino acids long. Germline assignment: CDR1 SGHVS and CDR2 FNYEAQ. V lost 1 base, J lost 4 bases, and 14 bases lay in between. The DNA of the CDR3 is TGTGCCAGCAGCTTAGGGCTGACAACATTGGGAAACACCATATATTTT. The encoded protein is CASSLGLTTLGNTIYF. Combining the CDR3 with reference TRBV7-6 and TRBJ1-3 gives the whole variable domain GAGVSQSPRYKVTKRGQDVALRCDPISGHVSLYWYRQALGQGPEFLTYFNYEAQQDKSGLPNDRFSAERPEGSISTLTIQRTEQRDSAMYRCASSLGLTTLGNTIYFGEGSWLTVV.

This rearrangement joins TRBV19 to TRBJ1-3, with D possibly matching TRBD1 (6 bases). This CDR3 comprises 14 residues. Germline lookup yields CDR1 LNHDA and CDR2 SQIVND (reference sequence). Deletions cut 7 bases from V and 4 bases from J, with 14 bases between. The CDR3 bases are TGTGCCAGTAAGGAACAGGGATCCGGAAACACCATATATTTT. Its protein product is CASKEQGSGNTIYF.

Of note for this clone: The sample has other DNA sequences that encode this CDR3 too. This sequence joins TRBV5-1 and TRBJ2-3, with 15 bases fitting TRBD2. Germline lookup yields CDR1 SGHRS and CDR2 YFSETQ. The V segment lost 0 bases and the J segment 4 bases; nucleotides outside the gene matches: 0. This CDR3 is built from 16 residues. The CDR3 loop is CASSLGTSGGADTQYF. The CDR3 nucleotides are TGCGCCAGCAGCTTGGGGACTAGCGGGGGGGCAGATACGCAGTATTTT.

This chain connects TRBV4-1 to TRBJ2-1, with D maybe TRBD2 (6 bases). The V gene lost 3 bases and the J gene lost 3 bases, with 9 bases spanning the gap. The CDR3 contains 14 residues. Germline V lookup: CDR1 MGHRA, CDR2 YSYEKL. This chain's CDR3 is CASSHMGGYNEQFF. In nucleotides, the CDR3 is TGCGCCAGCAGCCACATGGGGGGCTACAATGAGCAGTTCTTC.

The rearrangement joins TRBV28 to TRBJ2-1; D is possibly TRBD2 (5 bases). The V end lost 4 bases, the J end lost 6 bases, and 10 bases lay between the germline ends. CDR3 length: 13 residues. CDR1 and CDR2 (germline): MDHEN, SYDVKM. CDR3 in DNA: TGTGCCAGCAGTTCGGGGTCTCGCAATGAGCAGTTCTTC. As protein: CASSSGSRNEQFF.

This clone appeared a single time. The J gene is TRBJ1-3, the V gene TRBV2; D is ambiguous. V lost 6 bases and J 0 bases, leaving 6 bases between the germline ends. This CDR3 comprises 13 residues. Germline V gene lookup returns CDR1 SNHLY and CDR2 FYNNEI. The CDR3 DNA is TGTGCCAGCAGCGAGAACTCTGGAAACACCATATATTTT. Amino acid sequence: CASSENSGNTIYF.

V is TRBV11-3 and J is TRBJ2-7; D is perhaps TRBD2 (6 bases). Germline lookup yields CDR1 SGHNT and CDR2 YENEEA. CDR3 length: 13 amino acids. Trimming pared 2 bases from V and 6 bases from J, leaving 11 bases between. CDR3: CASSLLRDGEQYF. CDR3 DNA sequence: TGTGCCAGCAGCTTATTGCGGGATGGCGAGCAGTACTTC.

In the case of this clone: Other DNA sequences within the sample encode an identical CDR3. The CDR3 DNA is TGTGCCAGCTCCCCGGGGGAGACCCAGTACTTC. Amino acids: CASSPGETQYF. This chain connects TRBV18 to TRBJ2-5, with a tentative D call TRBD2 (5 bases). The CDR3 has 11 residues. Trimming took 6 bases from V and 5 from J, leaving 7 bases between them. Per germline, CDR1 KGHSH and CDR2 LQKENI.

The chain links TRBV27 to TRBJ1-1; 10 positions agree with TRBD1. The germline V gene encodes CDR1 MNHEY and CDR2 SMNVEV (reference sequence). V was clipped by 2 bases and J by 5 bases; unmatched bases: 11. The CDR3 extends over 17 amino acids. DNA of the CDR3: TGTGCCAGCAGTTTAATATCGGGACAGGGGTTTTGGACTGAAGCTTTCTTT. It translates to CASSLISGQGFWTEAFF.

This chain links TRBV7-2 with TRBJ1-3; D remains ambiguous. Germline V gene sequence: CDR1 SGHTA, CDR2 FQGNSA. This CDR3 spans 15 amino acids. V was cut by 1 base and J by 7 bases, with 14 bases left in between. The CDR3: CASSLVGGRENTIYF. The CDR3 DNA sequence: TGTGCCAGCAGCTTAGTAGGCGGGCGTGAGAACACCATATATTTT.

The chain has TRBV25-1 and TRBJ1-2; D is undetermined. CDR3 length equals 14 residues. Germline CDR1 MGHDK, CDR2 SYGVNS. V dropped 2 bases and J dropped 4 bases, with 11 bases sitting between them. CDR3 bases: TGTGCCAGCAGTGAAGGGCACAGTTCCTATGGCTACACCTTC. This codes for CASSEGHSSYGYTF.

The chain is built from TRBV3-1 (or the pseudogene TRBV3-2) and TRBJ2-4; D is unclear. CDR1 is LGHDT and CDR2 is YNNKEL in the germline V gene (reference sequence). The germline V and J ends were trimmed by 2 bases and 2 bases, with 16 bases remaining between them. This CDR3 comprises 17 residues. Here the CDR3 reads CASSQYYYRATKNIQYF. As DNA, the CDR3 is TGTGCCAGCAGCCAATACTACTACCGAGCTACCAAAAACATTCAGTACTTC.

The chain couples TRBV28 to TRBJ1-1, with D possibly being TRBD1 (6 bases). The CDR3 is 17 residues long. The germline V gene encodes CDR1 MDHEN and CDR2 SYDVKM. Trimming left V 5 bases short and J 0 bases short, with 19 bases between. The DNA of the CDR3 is TGTGCCAGCAGTCCCGGGGGGCAGGGGTTCATGAACACTGAAGCTTTCTTT. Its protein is CASSPGGQGFMNTEAFF. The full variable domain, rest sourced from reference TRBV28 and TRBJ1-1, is DVKVTQSSRYLVKRTGEKVFLECVQDMDHENMFWYRQDPGLGLRLIYFSYDVKMKEKGDIPEGYSVSREKKERFSLILESASTNQTSMYLCASSPGGQGFMNTEAFFGQGTRLTVV.